The 9 T cell receptor beta chains given below trace back to one sample, sequenced in a study of T cell responses to AZD1222 COVID-19 vaccine. The repertoire was sequenced with immunoSEQ multiplex PCR; TCRdb's copy has only in-frame clones and lacks some. This table holds approximately 150,000 clones, about 92% found once. Sequencing was performed on peripheral blood, taken 28 days after the second AZD1222 dose. Source of these receptors: an adult who received the AZD1222 COVID-19 vaccine.

The chain uses TRBV19 and TRBJ1-3; D uncertain. The germline gives CDR1 LNHDA, CDR2 SQIVND (reference sequence). V was trimmed by 4 bases and J by 0 bases, leaving 10 bases between them. The CDR3 is 15 amino acids. This CDR3 reads CASSKLMSSGNTIYF. The CDR3, as DNA: TGTGCCAGTAGTAAGCTGATGAGCTCTGGAAACACCATATATTTT.

The V and J genes are TRBV6-5 and TRBJ1-2; TRBD1 aligns across 7 bases. Trimming took 4 bases from V and 7 from J; bases not matched to a gene: 9. Germline-derived CDR1 and CDR2 are MNHEY and SVGAGI. The CDR3 is made up of 14 amino acids. The CDR3 loop is CASSCPQGLCGYTF. CDR3 bases: TGTGCCAGCAGTTGCCCACAGGGGCTCTGTGGCTACACCTTC.

Only one count was recorded for this clone. The genes are TRBV5-1 and TRBJ1-2; 8 bases fit TRBD1. With 0 bases clipped from V and 6 bases from J, the junction kept 13 bases outside the gene matches. This CDR3 spans 17 amino acids. The germline gives CDR1 SGHRS, CDR2 YFSETQ. The CDR3 loop reads CASSLVWVQGQDDGYTF. CDR3 in DNA: TGCGCCAGCAGCTTGGTTTGGGTTCAGGGACAGGATGATGGCTACACCTTC.

This clone was seen a few times. The rearrangement uses TRBV18 and TRBJ1-1; 10 nucleotides match TRBD1. Germline CDR1 KGHSH, CDR2 LQKENI. With 3 bases clipped from V and 3 bases from J, the junction kept 4 bases outside the gene matches. The CDR3 spans 15 residues. DNA for the CDR3: TGTGCCAGCTCACCGGGACAGGGGCCGTACACTGAAGCTTTCTTT. It codes for CASSPGQGPYTEAFF.

The chain links TRBV6-2 or TRBV6-3 to TRBJ1-1; D possibly corresponds to TRBD1 (5 bases). The CDR3 is made up of 13 amino acids. With 6 bases removed from V and 5 bases from J, the gap between germline ends came to 13 bases. The germline gives CDR1 MNHEY, CDR2 SVGEGT. CDR3 DNA: TGTGCCAGCAGCACCGTGGGGGGGACTGAAGCTTTCTTT. Its translation is CASSTVGGTEAFF.

CDR3 residues: CASSYGGGVYEQYF. CDR3 nucleotide sequence: TGTGCCAGCAGCTACGGCGGGGGCGTCTACGAGCAGTACTTC. The chain combines TRBV6-5 with TRBJ2-7, with a tentative D call TRBD2 (7 bases). Trimming took off 6 bases at V and 3 bases at J, with 15 bases between the two ends. From germline, CDR1 is MNHEY and CDR2 SVGAGI. CDR3 length: 14 amino acids.

Regarding this clone: The sample has other DNA sequences that encode this CDR3 too. CDR3 nucleotides: TGTGCCAGCAGTTACGGGACAGGGCGATATGGCTACACCTTC. Encoded protein: CASSYGTGRYGYTF. V usage is TRBV6-5 and J usage is TRBJ1-2; 9 nucleotides align to TRBD1. V gave up 2 bases and J gave up 5 bases; unmatched junction bases: 3. This CDR3 contains 14 residues. Germline assignment: CDR1 MNHEY and CDR2 SVGAGI.

This clone has only one observation. The chain recombines TRBV5-1 with TRBJ1-2; 8 bases align to TRBD1. CDR1 SGHRS and CDR2 YFSETQ come from the germline V gene. The V and J ends lost 4 bases and 6 bases, in that order; junction bases with no gene match: 5. This CDR3 has 13 amino acids. This CDR3 is CASSVTGADGYTF. DNA of the CDR3: TGCGCCAGCAGCGTGACAGGGGCTGATGGCTACACCTTC.

V and J are TRBV19 and TRBJ1-2; no definite D call. The CDR3 runs to 15 residues. The germline V gene has CDR1 LNHDA and CDR2 SQIVND (reference sequence). With 7 bases removed from V and 4 bases from J, the gap between germline ends came to 19 bases. The DNA for the CDR3 is TGTGCCAGTAACACCGAGGGAGCGCGGGGCTATGGCTACACCTTC. Translated: CASNTEGARGYGYTF.